This T cell receptor (beta chain) was captured by sequencing in a study of blood T cells in healthy people across ages. This clonotype was seen a few times. CDR3 length: 13 residues. CDR1 is DFQATT and CDR2 is SNEGSKA in the germline V gene (reference sequence). The junction had 1 base not matched to a gene; V was cut back by 1 base and J by 4 bases. A second PCR, run for 7 to 11 cycles, used a sample-barcoded 5' primer plus a J-beta primer mix. Every cDNA was tagged by a template-switch adaptor with 12 random nucleotides. Samples each returned at least 3 million CDR3-containing paired-end reads. TCRdb redid the calling of the 5' RACE reads with MiXCR, one entry per CDR3 protein. Of around 800,000 distinct CDR3 sequences in the sample, under 45% are singletons; the top ten hold roughly 19%. The authors isolated at least 6 million PBMCs per sample.

The chain combines TRBV20-1 with TRBJ2-3; 8 nucleotides agree with TRBD2. The sequencing input was blood. The clonotype comes from a man in his 60s in good health. The CDR3 DNA follows: TGCAGTGCTAGAGGAGCGGGGGCAGATACGCAGTATTTT. Its protein is CSARGAGADTQYF.